This TCR beta chain was recovered during a study of blood T cell repertoires in COVID-19. As for the study in general: From the United States, Italy and Spain came samples of acute and convalescent COVID-19. PBMCs, B-cell-depleted T cells, or T cells were the source of the cDNA or gDNA that made up the material.

Methods used by the authors: How many nucleated cells were present was estimated from reference gene primer amplification. Assay used: immunoSEQ multiplex PCR; TCRdb lists only in-frame clones, some missing. V and J calls and clone size come straight from that table; D and trimming were deduced from the DNA. Of more than 200,000 clones detected, 70% to 90% appear once; the ten largest clones hold 1.5% to 2%. Symptom resolution, clearance, or two negative PCRs marked the recovered donors of Cohort 3. V was cut by 6 bases and J by 5 bases, with 7 bases left in between. CDR3 size: 11 residues. This rearrangement joins TRBV12-3 or TRBV12-4 to TRBJ1-2; D perhaps matches TRBD1 (5 bases). The receptor's source is a man aged 40-50 years who had recovered from COVID-19. The sample comprised PBMCs or T cells enriched from blood (not recorded which). CDR3 sequence: CASRQAYGYTF. CDR3 sequence (DNA): TGTGCCAGCAGACAGGCTTATGGCTACACCTTC.